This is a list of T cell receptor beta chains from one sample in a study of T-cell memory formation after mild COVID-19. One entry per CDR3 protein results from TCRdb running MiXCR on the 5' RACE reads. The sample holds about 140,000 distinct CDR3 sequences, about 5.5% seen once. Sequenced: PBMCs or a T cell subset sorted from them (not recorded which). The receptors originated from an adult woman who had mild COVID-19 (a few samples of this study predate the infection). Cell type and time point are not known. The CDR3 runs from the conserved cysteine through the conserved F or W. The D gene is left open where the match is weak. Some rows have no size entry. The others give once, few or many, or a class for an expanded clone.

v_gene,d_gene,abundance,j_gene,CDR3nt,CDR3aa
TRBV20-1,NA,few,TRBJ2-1,TGCAGGGCTATTAAAGGGCATGAGCAGTTCTTC,CRAIKGHEQFF
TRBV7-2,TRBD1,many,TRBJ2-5,TGTGCCAGCAGCTCCGGACAGGGATCGGGGCAAGAGACCCAGTACTTC,CASSSGQGSGQETQYF
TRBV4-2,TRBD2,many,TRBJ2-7,TGTGCCAGCAGCCCGGGACTAGCGGTCCCCTACGAGCAGTACTTC,CASSPGLAVPYEQYF
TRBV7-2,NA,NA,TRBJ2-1,TGTGCCAGCAGCCCTTTTCCCCCCACTTATCCGGGCCCCGGGAGTGAGCAGTTCTTC,CASSPFPPTYPGPGSEQFF
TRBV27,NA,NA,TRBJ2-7,TGTGCCAGCAGTCCCCGCTGGGGCGCGTTCGAGCAGTACTTC,CASSPRWGAFEQYF
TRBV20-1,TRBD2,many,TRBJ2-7,TGCAGTGCAAGAGCGGGAACGACTTCCTACGAGCAGTACTTC,CSARAGTTSYEQYF
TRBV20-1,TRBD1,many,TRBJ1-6,TGCAGTATCAGGGGGGATAATTCACCCCTCCACTTT,CSIRGDNSPLHF
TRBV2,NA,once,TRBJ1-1,TGTGCCAGCAGTGAGACGGGGGGGCAAGACACTGAAGCTTTCTTT,CASSETGGQDTEAFF
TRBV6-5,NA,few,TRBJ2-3,TGTGCCAGCAGCCCCTATACCACAGATACGCAGTATTTT,CASSPYTTDTQYF
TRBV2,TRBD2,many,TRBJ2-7,TGTGCCAGCGTAATAGCGGGAGTGGGGGAGCAGTACTTC,CASVIAGVGEQYF
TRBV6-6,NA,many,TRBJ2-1,TGTGCCAGCAGTCCTGCGGGCGGTGAGCAGTTCTTC,CASSPAGGEQFF
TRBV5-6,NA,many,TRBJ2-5,TGTGCCAGCAGCCGGGGGCGCCAAGAGACCCAGTACTTC,CASSRGRQETQYF
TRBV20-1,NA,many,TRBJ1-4,TGCAGTGCTAGAACCTCACGATCGACAAAACTGTTTTTT,CSARTSRSTKLFF
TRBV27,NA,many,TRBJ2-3,TGTGCCAGCAGTTCCAACGGACAACCAGATACGCAGTATTTT,CASSSNGQPDTQYF
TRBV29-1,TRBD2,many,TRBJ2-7,TGCAGCGTGGGGGCGGGAGGAAGACGCGAGCAGTACTTC,CSVGAGGRREQYF
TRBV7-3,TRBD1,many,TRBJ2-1,TGTGCCAGCAGTCCCGGGACAGGGTCCAATGAGCAGTTCTTC,CASSPGTGSNEQFF
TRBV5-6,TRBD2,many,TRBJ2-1,TGTGCCAGCAGCTTGCCGGGACTAGCGGACAATGAGCAGTTCTTC,CASSLPGLADNEQFF
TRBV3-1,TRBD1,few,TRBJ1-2,TGTGCCAGCAGCCCCAGGGGGCGCGAAGGCTACACCTTC,CASSPRGREGYTF
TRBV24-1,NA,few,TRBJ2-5,TGTGCCACCAGTGACCCGACAGAGGGGGAGACCCAGTACTTC,CATSDPTEGETQYF
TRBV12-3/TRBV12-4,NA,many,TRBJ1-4,TGTGCCAGCAGCCCCGTGGGGGAAAAACTGTTTTTT,CASSPVGEKLFF